This T cell receptor beta chain appears in the sequencing data of a study of T-cell reconstitution after alpha-beta-depleted transplantation in children. The germline V gene has CDR1 SGHVS and CDR2 FNYEAQ. The V end lost 0 bases, the J end lost 0 bases, and 6 bases lay between the germline ends. This CDR3 has 15 residues. Findings and limits, study-wide: Fresh T-cell production supplied most of the T-cell counts and diversity seen one year after transplant. About two months after transplant, alpha-beta T cells reportedly came from several hundred expanded graft clones. Surviving thymic progenitors and recipient T cells were the source of high TCRbeta diversity at day 60 in some patients.

During its preparation, the TCRbeta library received unique molecular identifiers. MiXCR was run by TCRdb on the PCR reads, yielding one entry per CDR3 protein. The sample shows over 150,000 distinct CDR3 sequences, approximately 7% of them seen only once. Turning to this clonotype: Antigen specificity is unknown.

This clonotype originated in a boy aged 2 to 10 with acute lymphoblastic leukemia, due to receive a stem cell transplant. The chain carries TRBV7-6 and TRBJ2-1; D gene ambiguous. This material consisted of PBMCs, taken before TCRalphabeta/CD19-depleted stem cell transplant. The CDR3 here is CASSLASASYNEQFF. The CDR3 DNA sequence: TGTGCCAGCAGCTTAGCCAGCGCCTCCTACAATGAGCAGTTCTTC.